Listed below are T cell receptor beta chains from one sample, sequenced in a study of T-cell memory formation after mild COVID-19. TCRdb fed the 5' RACE reads into MiXCR, producing one record per CDR3 protein. The sample carries approximately 400,000 distinct CDR3 sequences, 20% to 25% recorded once. The sample consisted of PBMCs or a T cell subset sorted from them (not recorded which). All receptors come from an adult woman who had mild COVID-19 (a few samples of this study predate the infection). Cell type and time point are not known. CDR3s include the opening cysteine and the closing phenylalanine or tryptophan. The order of the fields is D gene, clone size, J gene, V gene, CDR3 protein, CDR3 DNA. The D gene is left open where the match is weak. Some rows mark clone size as missing; the rest say once, few, many or name a class of expanded clone.

. | . | TRBJ2-7 | TRBV29-1 | CSVELVNEQYF | TGCAGCGTTGAACTAGTGAACGAGCAGTACTTC
TRBD2 | few | TRBJ2-1 | TRBV3-1 | CASSQWTSGSSYNEQFF | TGTGCCAGCAGCCAATGGACTAGCGGGAGCTCCTACAATGAGCAGTTCTTC
. | . | TRBJ1-2 | TRBV20-1 | CSARDHRDLLNYGYTF | TGCAGTGCTAGAGATCACAGGGACCTACTTAACTATGGCTACACCTTC
. | few | TRBJ1-2 | TRBV5-6 | CASSLNREDGYTF | TGTGCCAGCAGCTTGAACAGGGAAGATGGCTACACCTTC
. | . | TRBJ2-1 | TRBV18 | CASSPLDSYNEQFF | TGTGCCAGCTCACCATTGGACAGCTACAATGAGCAGTTCTTC
. | . | TRBJ1-5 | TRBV20-1 | CSAQGGSYSNQPQHF | TGCAGTGCTCAGGGAGGCAGTTATAGCAATCAGCCCCAGCATTTT
. | few | TRBJ2-1 | TRBV5-1 | CASSIRPGEETYYNEQFF | TGCGCCAGCAGCATACGCCCGGGGGAGGAGACCTACTACAATGAGCAGTTCTTC
TRBD2 | . | TRBJ2-7 | TRBV7-9 | CASSKSGTSLKKGPYEQYF | TGTGCCAGCAGCAAAAGTGGGACTAGCCTTAAAAAGGGACCCTACGAGCAGTACTTC
TRBD2 | few | TRBJ2-5 | TRBV7-9 | CASSLEGLAGETQYF | TGTGCCAGCAGCTTAGAGGGACTAGCGGGAGAGACCCAGTACTTC
. | few | TRBJ1-1 | TRBV7-9 | CASSRNQRLDTEAFF | TGTGCCAGCAGCCGAAACCAACGACTGGACACTGAAGCTTTCTTT
TRBD2 | . | TRBJ2-1 | TRBV3-1 | CASSQVVREGNEQFF | TGTGCCAGCAGCCAAGTTGTGCGGGAGGGCAATGAGCAGTTCTTC
TRBD1 | few | TRBJ1-2 | TRBV2 | CASSEGTGGYTF | TGTGCCAGCAGTGAAGGGACAGGAGGCTACACCTTC
TRBD1 | . | TRBJ2-3 | TRBV27 | CASSLLGQGRPRTQYF | TGTGCCAGCAGTCTGCTCGGACAGGGGCGTCCCCGTACGCAGTATTTT
. | . | TRBJ1-3 | TRBV29-1 | CSVEDIIPGNTIYF | TGCAGCGTAGAGGACATCATCCCCGGGAACACCATATATTTT
TRBD2 | few | TRBJ2-1 | TRBV7-9 | CASSLAPTRGDNEQFF | TGTGCCAGCAGCTTAGCGCCCACGCGGGGGGACAATGAGCAGTTCTTC
. | . | TRBJ1-1 | TRBV4-1 | CASSQGPGQRAFF | TGCGCCAGCAGCCAAGGCCCGGGACAACGAGCTTTCTTT
TRBD2 | . | TRBJ2-3 | TRBV24-1 | CATSGTSGGVSTDTQYF | TGTGCCACCAGTGGTACTAGCGGGGGGGTGAGCACAGATACGCAGTATTTT
. | . | TRBJ1-1 | TRBV14 | CASSQQGRRAFF | TGTGCCAGCAGCCAGCAGGGTCGTCGGGCTTTCTTT
TRBD2 | . | TRBJ2-1 | TRBV7-3 | CASSQRLTSGSESEQFF | TGTGCCAGCAGCCAACGCCTGACTAGCGGGAGTGAAAGTGAGCAGTTCTTC
. | . | TRBJ2-7 | TRBV3-1 | CASSLHSSEQYF | TGTGCCAGCAGCCTCCATTCTAGCGAGCAGTACTTC
. | few | TRBJ2-1 | TRBV11-1 | CASSLAGLWNEQFF | TGTGCCAGCAGCTTAGCGGGACTTTGGAATGAGCAGTTCTTC
TRBD1 | . | TRBJ1-6 | TRBV20-1 | CSARAQGQRNSPLHF | TGCAGTGCTAGAGCTCAGGGACAGCGCAATTCACCCCTCCACTTT
TRBD2 | . | TRBJ2-5 | TRBV11-2 | CASSLGSSGGSQETQYF | TGTGCCAGCAGCTTAGGGAGTAGCGGGGGGTCTCAAGAGACCCAGTACTTC
TRBD2 | few | TRBJ2-2 | TRBV11-2 | CASSLAGTRVAGELFF | TGTGCCAGCAGCTTAGCCGGGACTAGGGTTGCCGGGGAGCTGTTTTTT
TRBD1 | . | TRBJ2-4 | TRBV6-5 | CASSPPGTVAIQYF | TGTGCCAGCAGCCCCCCCGGGACAGTAGCCATTCAGTACTTC